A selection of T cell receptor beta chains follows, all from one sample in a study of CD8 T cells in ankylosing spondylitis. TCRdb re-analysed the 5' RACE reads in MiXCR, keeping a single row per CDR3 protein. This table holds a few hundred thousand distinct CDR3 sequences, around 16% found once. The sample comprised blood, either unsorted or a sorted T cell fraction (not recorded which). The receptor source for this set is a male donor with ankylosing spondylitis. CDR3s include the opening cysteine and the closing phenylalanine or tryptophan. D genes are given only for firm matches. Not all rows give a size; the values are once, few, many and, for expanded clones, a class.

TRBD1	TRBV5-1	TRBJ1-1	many	CASSLSQGANTEAFF	TGCGCCAGCAGCTTGTCACAGGGGGCGAACACTGAAGCTTTCTTT
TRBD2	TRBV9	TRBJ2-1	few	CASSVGGSATYNEQFF	TGTGCCAGCAGCGTAGGCGGGAGTGCCACCTACAATGAGCAGTTCTTC
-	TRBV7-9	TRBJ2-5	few	CASSLPGKETQYF	TGTGCCAGCAGCTTACCAGGGAAAGAGACCCAGTACTTC
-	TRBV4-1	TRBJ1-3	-	CASSQIGASSGNTIYF	TGCGCCAGCAGCCAAATTGGGGCCTCCTCTGGAAACACCATATATTTT
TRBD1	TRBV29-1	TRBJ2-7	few	CSFRDSTYEQYF	TGCAGCTTCCGGGACAGTACCTACGAGCAGTACTTC
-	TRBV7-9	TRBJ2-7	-	CASSLAEQGVYEQYF	TGTGCCAGCAGCTTAGCGGAGCAGGGTGTCTACGAGCAGTACTTC
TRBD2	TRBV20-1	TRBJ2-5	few	CSALAEGWYGETQYF	TGCAGTGCACTAGCGGAGGGATGGTACGGGGAGACCCAGTACTTC
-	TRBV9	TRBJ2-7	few	CASSVTGVDYEQYF	TGTGCCAGCAGCGTCACCGGCGTAGACTACGAGCAGTACTTC
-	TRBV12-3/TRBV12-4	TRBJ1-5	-	CASSLEPPGRDQPQHF	TGTGCCAGCAGTTTAGAGCCCCCCGGGAGAGATCAGCCCCAGCATTTT
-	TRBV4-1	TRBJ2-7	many	CASSQAVQTYEQYF	TGCGCCAGCAGCCAAGCGGTCCAGACCTACGAGCAGTACTTC
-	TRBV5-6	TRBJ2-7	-	CASSYGGGGTYEQYF	TGTGCCAGCAGCTATGGAGGGGGAGGCACCTACGAGCAGTACTTC